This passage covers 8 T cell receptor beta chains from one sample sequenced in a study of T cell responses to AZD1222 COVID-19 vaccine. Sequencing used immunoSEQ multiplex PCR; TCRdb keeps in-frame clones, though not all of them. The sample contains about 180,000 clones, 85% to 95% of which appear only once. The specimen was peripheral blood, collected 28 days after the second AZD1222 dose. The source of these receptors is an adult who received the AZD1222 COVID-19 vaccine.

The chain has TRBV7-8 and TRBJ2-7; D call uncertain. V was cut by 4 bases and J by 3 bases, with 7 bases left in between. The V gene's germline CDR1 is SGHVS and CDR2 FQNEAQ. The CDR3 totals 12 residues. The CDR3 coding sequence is TGTGCCAGCAGCTGGATTAACTACGAGCAGTACTTC. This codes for CASSWINYEQYF.

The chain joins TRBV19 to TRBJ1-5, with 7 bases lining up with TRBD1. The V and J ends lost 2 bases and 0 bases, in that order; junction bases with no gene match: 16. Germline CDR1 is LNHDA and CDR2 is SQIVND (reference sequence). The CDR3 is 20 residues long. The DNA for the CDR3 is TGTGCCAGTAGTATACTCCAACTCAGGGGGAGAGCTTCTAGCAATCAGCCCCAGCATTTT. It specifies CASSILQLRGRASSNQPQHF.

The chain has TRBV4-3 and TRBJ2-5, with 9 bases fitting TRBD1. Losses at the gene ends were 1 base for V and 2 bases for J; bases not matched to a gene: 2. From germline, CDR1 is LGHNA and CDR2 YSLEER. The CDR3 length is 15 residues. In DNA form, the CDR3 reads TGCGCCAGCAGCCAAGTAGGGACAGGGCAAGAGACCCAGTACTTC. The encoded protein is CASSQVGTGQETQYF.

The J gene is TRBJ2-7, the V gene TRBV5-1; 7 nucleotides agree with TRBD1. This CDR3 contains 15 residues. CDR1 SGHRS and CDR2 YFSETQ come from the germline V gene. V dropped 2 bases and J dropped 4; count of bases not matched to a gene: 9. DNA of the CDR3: TGCGCCAGCAGCTTTGGTACAGGGGTAGCGTACGAGCAGTACTTC. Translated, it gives CASSFGTGVAYEQYF.

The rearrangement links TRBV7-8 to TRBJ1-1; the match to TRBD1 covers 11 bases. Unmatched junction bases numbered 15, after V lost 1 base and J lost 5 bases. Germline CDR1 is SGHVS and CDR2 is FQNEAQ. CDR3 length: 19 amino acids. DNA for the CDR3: TGTGCCAGCAGCTTAGGTATCCCTATAGGACAGGGGGCGGGGACTGAAGCTTTCTTT. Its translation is CASSLGIPIGQGAGTEAFF. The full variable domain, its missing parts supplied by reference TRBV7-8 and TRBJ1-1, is GAGVSQSPRYKVAKRGQDVALRCDPISGHVSLFWYQQALGQGPEFLTYFQNEAQLDKSGLPSDRFFAERPEGSVSTLKIQRTQQEDSAVYLCASSLGIPIGQGAGTEAFFGQGTRLTVV.

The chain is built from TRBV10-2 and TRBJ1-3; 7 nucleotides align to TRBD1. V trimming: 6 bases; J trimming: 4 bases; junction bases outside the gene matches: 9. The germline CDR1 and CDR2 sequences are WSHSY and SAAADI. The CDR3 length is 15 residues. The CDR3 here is CASSPPTGKGNTIYF. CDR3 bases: TGCGCCAGCAGCCCCCCGACAGGGAAAGGAAACACCATATATTTT.

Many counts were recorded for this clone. The CDR3 loop is CASSDSTGGADTQYF. In DNA, the CDR3 is TGTGCCAGCAGTGACTCGACAGGGGGCGCAGATACGCAGTATTTT. This chain uses TRBV6-4 with TRBJ2-3; 10 bases align to TRBD1. Unmatched junction bases numbered 1, after V lost 0 bases and J lost 4 bases. This CDR3 spans 15 amino acids. Looked up from germline, CDR1 is MRHNA and CDR2 is SNTAGT.

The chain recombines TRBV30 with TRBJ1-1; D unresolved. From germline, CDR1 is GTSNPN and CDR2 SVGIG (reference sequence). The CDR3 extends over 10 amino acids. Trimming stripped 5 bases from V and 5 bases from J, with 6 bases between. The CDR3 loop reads CAWGRTEAFF. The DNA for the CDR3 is TGTGCCTGGGGGAGGACTGAAGCTTTCTTT.